Listed below are T cell receptor beta chains from one sample, sequenced in a study of T cells in Graves' hyperthyroidism and ophthalmopathy. MiXCR was run by TCRdb on the multiplex PCR reads, yielding one entry per CDR3 protein. The table lists some 760,000 distinct CDR3 sequences, 13% to 15% of them singletons. The sequencing sample was made of blood. The receptor set was obtained from a woman aged 18-35 years with Graves' hyperthyroidism. The CDR3 runs from the conserved cysteine through the conserved F or W. The D gene is left open where the match is weak. Clone sizes are given selectively: once, few, many, or a class where the clone is expanded.

CDR3 length: 13; D gene: .; clone size: many; J gene: TRBJ2-3; V gene: TRBV18; CDR3 DNA: TGTGCCAGCTCACCTCCGCCGACAGATACGCAGTATTTT; CDR3 protein: CASSPPPTDTQYF
CDR3 length: 16; D gene: TRBD2; clone size: many; J gene: TRBJ2-1; V gene: TRBV10-3; CDR3 DNA: TGTGCCATCAGTGAGTCTCGGCTAGCGGGAGAAAATGAGCAGTTCTTC; CDR3 protein: CAISESRLAGENEQFF
CDR3 length: 14; D gene: .; clone size: .; J gene: TRBJ2-1; V gene: TRBV15; CDR3 DNA: TGTGCCACCAGCAGAGAATGGGCCCGCAATGAGCAGTTCTTC; CDR3 protein: CATSREWARNEQFF
CDR3 length: 14; D gene: .; clone size: once; J gene: TRBJ2-1; V gene: TRBV27; CDR3 DNA: TGTGCCAGCAGTCCCGGGACGGCATCCTACGAGCAGTTCTTC; CDR3 protein: CASSPGTASYEQFF
CDR3 length: 14; D gene: .; clone size: few; J gene: TRBJ2-7; V gene: TRBV20-1; CDR3 DNA: TGCAGTGCTAAAGGCAGCGTTTTGACCTACGAGCAGTACTTC; CDR3 protein: CSAKGSVLTYEQYF
CDR3 length: 16; D gene: .; clone size: many; J gene: TRBJ2-7; V gene: TRBV27; CDR3 DNA: TGTGCCAGCAGTTCCAAAAGGGACCTATTAGTCTACGAGCAGTACTTC; CDR3 protein: CASSSKRDLLVYEQYF
CDR3 length: 18; D gene: .; clone size: .; J gene: TRBJ2-1; V gene: TRBV7-8; CDR3 DNA: TGTGCCAGCAGCTTAGCGCAGGATCCTCAAAGCTCCTACAATGAGCAGTTCTTC; CDR3 protein: CASSLAQDPQSSYNEQFF
CDR3 length: 17; D gene: TRBD2; clone size: few; J gene: TRBJ2-2; V gene: TRBV5-1; CDR3 DNA: TGCGCCAGCAGATTCCTAGCGGGGTCTTTGGACACCGGGGAGCTGTTTTTT; CDR3 protein: CASRFLAGSLDTGELFF
CDR3 length: 16; D gene: .; clone size: .; J gene: TRBJ2-1; V gene: TRBV14; CDR3 DNA: TGTGCCAGCAGCCTTGGGACGTACCTAGGCGACCATGAGCAGTTCTTC; CDR3 protein: CASSLGTYLGDHEQFF
CDR3 length: 12; D gene: .; clone size: many; J gene: TRBJ1-1; V gene: TRBV20-1; CDR3 DNA: TGCAGTGCTAGCATGGGTTCCACTGAAGCTTTCTTT; CDR3 protein: CSASMGSTEAFF
CDR3 length: 13; D gene: .; clone size: many; J gene: TRBJ1-1; V gene: TRBV6-1; CDR3 DNA: TGTGCCAGCAGTAGACAGTACGTGGCTGAAGCTTTCTTT; CDR3 protein: CASSRQYVAEAFF
CDR3 length: 14; D gene: TRBD1; clone size: .; J gene: TRBJ2-4; V gene: TRBV7-9; CDR3 DNA: TGTGCCAGCAGCCCATCGACAGGGGAAAACATTCAGTACTTC; CDR3 protein: CASSPSTGENIQYF
CDR3 length: 16; D gene: TRBD2; clone size: .; J gene: TRBJ2-2; V gene: TRBV11-2; CDR3 DNA: TGTGCCAGCAGGAGAGTTGGCGGGAGGGACACCGGGGAGCTGTTTTTT; CDR3 protein: CASRRVGGRDTGELFF
CDR3 length: 18; D gene: .; clone size: many; J gene: TRBJ1-1; V gene: TRBV2; CDR3 DNA: TGTGCCAGCAGTGAAGCGCTTCGTCTGAGGGGCCCGAACACTGAAGCTTTCTTT; CDR3 protein: CASSEALRLRGPNTEAFF
CDR3 length: 14; D gene: .; clone size: few; J gene: TRBJ1-3; V gene: TRBV9; CDR3 DNA: TGTGCCAGCAGCGCCGGAGGCACTGGAAACACCATATATTTT; CDR3 protein: CASSAGGTGNTIYF
CDR3 length: 15; D gene: TRBD1; clone size: .; J gene: TRBJ2-7; V gene: TRBV5-1; CDR3 DNA: TGCGCCAGCAGCTTGGACCCGGGACAGTCGGTCGAGCAGTACTTC; CDR3 protein: CASSLDPGQSVEQYF
CDR3 length: 11; D gene: TRBD1; clone size: .; J gene: TRBJ1-1; V gene: TRBV29-1; CDR3 DNA: TGCAGCACAGGGGCCGGACGTGAAGCTTTCTTT; CDR3 protein: CSTGAGREAFF
CDR3 length: 11; D gene: TRBD2; clone size: few; J gene: TRBJ2-1; V gene: TRBV20-1; CDR3 DNA: TGCAGTGCTAGGGTACGGGGGGGGCAGTTCTTC; CDR3 protein: CSARVRGGQFF
CDR3 length: 14; D gene: .; clone size: .; J gene: TRBJ2-7; V gene: TRBV24-1; CDR3 DNA: TGTGCCACCAGTGCCCCCGGGCGACACTACGAGCAGTACTTC; CDR3 protein: CATSAPGRHYEQYF
CDR3 length: 16; D gene: .; clone size: many; J gene: TRBJ2-7; V gene: TRBV6-2/TRBV6-3; CDR3 DNA: TGTGCCAGCAGTTACTCCTTCCGGGACTCAGACTACGAGCAGTACTTC; CDR3 protein: CASSYSFRDSDYEQYF
CDR3 length: 15; D gene: .; clone size: few; J gene: TRBJ2-1; V gene: TRBV27; CDR3 DNA: TGTGCCAGCAGTTTATACGGGACCTCCTACAATGAGCAGTTCTTC; CDR3 protein: CASSLYGTSYNEQFF
CDR3 length: 13; D gene: .; clone size: .; J gene: TRBJ2-1; V gene: TRBV19; CDR3 DNA: TGTGCCAGTAGTATAGATCAGGTGAATGAGCAGTTCTTC; CDR3 protein: CASSIDQVNEQFF
CDR3 length: 15; D gene: TRBD1; clone size: many; J gene: TRBJ2-5; V gene: TRBV6-1; CDR3 DNA: TGTGCCAGCAGCTTAGACAGGGGACTGCAAGAGACCCAGTACTTC; CDR3 protein: CASSLDRGLQETQYF
CDR3 length: 15; D gene: .; clone size: .; J gene: TRBJ2-7; V gene: TRBV7-9; CDR3 DNA: TGTGCCAGCAGCTTATGGTCTTTTGGGGGCAACGAGCAGTACTTC; CDR3 protein: CASSLWSFGGNEQYF